The present TCR beta chain was sequenced within a study of blood T cell repertoires in COVID-19 (dated by TCRdb to the early 2020s). Study-wide context: Collaborator samples came from the United States, Italy and Spain and covered acute and convalescent phases of COVID-19. The material from the prospective study consisted of cDNA or gDNA derived from T cells, B-cell-depleted T cells, or PBMCs. Subjects who had been exposed to COVID-19, were actively infected with it, or had recovered from it provided the deeply sampled blood TCRbeta repertoires that made up the dataset. The repertoires were released in a freely available public database intended as a resource for research on the immune response to SARS-CoV-2. The samples were drawn from the first 160 participants of the ongoing ImmuneRACE study and from 1,254 subjects provided by 6 global collaborators. A de-identified subject ID, COVID-19 status, age in years and sex were almost always included in the sample metadata. Where HLA class I and class II types were available, the types were taken from metadata supplied by the sample provider, not from assay-based typing. Points the paper makes about the study in general: The amount of clinical and demographic metadata varied by source and participant and was provided uncurated.

Relative to germline, V is 6 bases shorter and J is 1 base shorter, with 6 bases between their ends. Including cysteine and phenylalanine, the CDR3 has 12 amino acids. Left in the record is the CDR3 DNA by itself, 36 bases read in frame from the first base. Taken from the germline V gene (reference sequence), the CDR1 and CDR2 loops are LNHDA and SQIVND. Samples from volunteer blood donors who had recovered from COVID-19 were contributed by a second Seattle source. Each collaborating institution followed its own protocols to collect whole blood in K2EDTA tubes. For TCRbeta analysis, collaborator samples were shipped as frozen whole blood, as isolated PBMCs, or as DNA extracted from either sample type. With respect to this clone: Which antigen it targets is not known. Within one base of it there is no much larger clone, and no base qualities were kept.

TCRbeta CDR3 regions were amplified from genomic DNA using the immunoSEQ Assay, a bias-controlled multiplex PCR. For the original study's pipeline: The number of nucleated cells in each sample was estimated by amplification of reference gene primers within the assay. To quantify the absolute abundance of each unique TCRbeta CDR3 rearrangement, sequence reads were collapsed and filtered. For each sample, productive Simpson clonality was calculated as the square root of Simpson's diversity index over productive rearrangements. Imported from immuneACCESS, the table was reduced by TCRdb to in-frame sequences with V and J called. These copies leave out some clones; in studies compared against another copy, an unresolved V gene accounts for under half, and the cause of the remainder is not known. That table supplies the V and J calls and clone size; D and trimming were determined from the DNA. Present in this sample are 170,000 or so clones, 80% to 90% of which were seen just once. The ten largest account for under 2% of the sample.

The receptor's source is a man younger than 35 who had recovered from COVID-19. The sample consisted of peripheral blood. The rearranged chain carries TRBV19 and TRBJ1-1, with the D segment identity uncertain. The nucleotides read TGTGCCAGTAGCTACGGGAACACTGAAGCTTTCTTT. This codes for CASSYGNTEAFF. With the rest looked up from the reference TRBV19 and TRBJ1-1 genes rather than sequenced, the full variable domain is DGGITQSPKYLFRKEGQNVTLSCEQNLNHDAMYWYRQDPGQGLRLIYYSQIVNDFQKGDIAEGYSVSREKKESFPLTVTSAQKNPTAFYLCASSYGNTEAFFGQGTRLTVV.